This T cell receptor (beta chain) was identified in a study of CD8+ T cells in alopecia areata. The study's findings and limits: Resident alphabeta T cells of normal skin are also sequenced in scalp samples. Expanded CD8+ clones among the top 100, as well as scalp clonality, were significantly decreased by tofacitinib.

In this sample, this clone turned up a few times. Its target is unknown. Following RNA extraction, reverse transcription yielded cDNA that acted as the sequencing template. Here immunoSEQ multiplex PCR was the method, and the copy in TCRdb shows in-frame clones only, minus some. Among around 200,000 clones, around 56% were seen once, and the ten largest hold less than 0.8%. V gave up 6 bases and J gave up 5 bases; unmatched junction bases: 7. The CDR3 is 14 residues long. The germline V gene encodes CDR1 SQVTM and CDR2 ANQGSEA. Treatment indicated: oral pan-JAK inhibitor, 5-10 mg twice daily. Alopecia areata patients provided lesional scalp punch biopsies and peripheral blood, both collected for the study. From PBMCs, CD4+ and CD8+ T cells were sorted.

The chain is built from TRBV29-1 and TRBJ2-1; 10 bases are a match to TRBD1. The sequence came from a human donor with alopecia areata. The input for sequencing was CD4+ T cells sorted from blood, taken at week 4, from a patient treated with tofacitinib. The chain's CDR3 is CSVADRGRHNEQFF. For the CDR3, the DNA is TGCAGCGTCGCGGACAGGGGGAGACACAATGAGCAGTTCTTC.